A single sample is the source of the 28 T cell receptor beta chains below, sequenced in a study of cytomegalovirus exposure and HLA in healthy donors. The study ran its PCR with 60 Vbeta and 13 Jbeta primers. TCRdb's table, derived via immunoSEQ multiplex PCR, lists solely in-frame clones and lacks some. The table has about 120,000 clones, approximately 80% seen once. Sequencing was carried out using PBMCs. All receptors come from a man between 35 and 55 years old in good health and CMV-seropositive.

The CDR3 here is CASSAQGQGAGTEAFF. CDR3 bases: TGTGCCAGCAGCGCACAAGGACAGGGGGCCGGAACTGAAGCTTTCTTT. The V and J genes are TRBV7-6 and TRBJ1-1; 11 nucleotides align to TRBD1. J lost 5 bases, V lost 5 bases, and 10 bases had no gene match. Germline V gene lookup returns CDR1 SGHVS and CDR2 FNYEAQ. The CDR3 is made up of 16 amino acids.

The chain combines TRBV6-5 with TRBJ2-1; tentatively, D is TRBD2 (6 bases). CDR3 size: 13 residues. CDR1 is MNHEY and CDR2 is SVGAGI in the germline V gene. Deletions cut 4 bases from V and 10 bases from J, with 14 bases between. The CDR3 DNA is TGTGCCAGCAGTTCCACTGTTGGGAGGGAGCAGTTCTTC. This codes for CASSSTVGREQFF.

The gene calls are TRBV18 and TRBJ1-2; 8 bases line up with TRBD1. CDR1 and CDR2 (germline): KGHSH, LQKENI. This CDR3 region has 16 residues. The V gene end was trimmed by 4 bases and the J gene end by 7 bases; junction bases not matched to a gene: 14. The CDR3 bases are TGTGCCAGCTCACTCCAAAGACAGGGGCCGGGTCGTGGCTACACCTTC. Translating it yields CASSLQRQGPGRGYTF.

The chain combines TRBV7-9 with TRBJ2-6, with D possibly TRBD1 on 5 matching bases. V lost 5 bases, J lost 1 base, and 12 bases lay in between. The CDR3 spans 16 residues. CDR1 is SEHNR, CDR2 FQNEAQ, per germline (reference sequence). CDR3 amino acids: CASSPDSTSGANVLTF. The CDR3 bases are TGTGCCAGCAGCCCAGACAGTACTTCTGGGGCCAACGTCCTGACTTTC.

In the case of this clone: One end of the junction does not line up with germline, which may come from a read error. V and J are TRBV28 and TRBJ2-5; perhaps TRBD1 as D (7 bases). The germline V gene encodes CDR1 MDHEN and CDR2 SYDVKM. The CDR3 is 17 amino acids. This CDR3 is CASSTHAGQGDQGTQYF. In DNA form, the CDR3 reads TGTGCCAGCAGCACCCACGCGGGGCAGGGGGACCAAGGGACCCAGTACTTC.

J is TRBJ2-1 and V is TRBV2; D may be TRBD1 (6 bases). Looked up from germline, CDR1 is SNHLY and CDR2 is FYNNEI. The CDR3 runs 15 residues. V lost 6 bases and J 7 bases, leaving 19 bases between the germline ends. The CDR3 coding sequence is TGTGCCAGCAGGCCGGGGACAACCCTGGGGAATGAGCAGTTCTTC. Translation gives CASRPGTTLGNEQFF.

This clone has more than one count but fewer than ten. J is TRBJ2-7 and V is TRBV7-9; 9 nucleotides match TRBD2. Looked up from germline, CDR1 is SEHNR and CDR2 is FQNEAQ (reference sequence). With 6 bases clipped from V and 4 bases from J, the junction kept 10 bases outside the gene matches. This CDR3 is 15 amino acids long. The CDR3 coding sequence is TGTGCCAGCAGTTACGGTCTGGGACTAGCTTACGAGCAGTACTTC. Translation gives CASSYGLGLAYEQYF.

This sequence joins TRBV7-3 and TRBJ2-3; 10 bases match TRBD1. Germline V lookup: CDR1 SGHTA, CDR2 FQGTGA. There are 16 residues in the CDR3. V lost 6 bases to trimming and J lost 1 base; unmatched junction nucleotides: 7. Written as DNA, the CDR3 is TGTGCCAGCAGGGCGACAGGGGGCAAGGGCACAGATACGCAGTATTTT. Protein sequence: CASRATGGKGTDTQYF. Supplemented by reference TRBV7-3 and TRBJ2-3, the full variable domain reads GAGVSQTPSNKVTEKGKYVELRCDPISGHTALYWYRQSLGQGPEFLIYFQGTGAADDSGLPNDRFFAVRPEGSVSTLKIQRTERGDSAVYLCASRATGGKGTDTQYFGPGTRLTVL.

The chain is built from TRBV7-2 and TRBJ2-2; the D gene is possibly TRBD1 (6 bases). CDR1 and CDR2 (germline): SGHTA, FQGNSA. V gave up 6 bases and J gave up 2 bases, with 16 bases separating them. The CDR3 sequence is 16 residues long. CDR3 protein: CASSPTTGRNTGELFF. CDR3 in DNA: TGTGCCAGCAGTCCCACGACAGGACGAAACACCGGGGAGCTGTTTTTT.

The CDR3 DNA reads TGTGCCAGCAGCCCGAAAAACAGGGTGCAAGGCTACACCTTC. Its translation: CASSPKNRVQGYTF. This chain joins TRBV7-9 and TRBJ1-2, with D maybe TRBD1 (6 bases). The V and J ends lost 5 bases and 8 bases respectively, with 18 bases between them. Germline CDR1 is SEHNR and CDR2 is FQNEAQ (reference sequence). The CDR3 sequence is 14 residues long.

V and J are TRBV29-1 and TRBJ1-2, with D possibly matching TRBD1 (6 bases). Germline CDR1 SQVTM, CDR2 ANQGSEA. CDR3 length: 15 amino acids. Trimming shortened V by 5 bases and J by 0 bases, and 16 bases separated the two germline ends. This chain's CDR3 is CSVRTAKKPNYGYTF. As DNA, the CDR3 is TGCAGCGTTCGGACAGCAAAAAAACCTAACTATGGCTACACCTTC. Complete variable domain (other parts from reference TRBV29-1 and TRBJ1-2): SAVISQKPSRDICQRGTSLTIQCQVDSQVTMMFWYRQQPGQSLTLIATANQGSEATYESGFVIDKFPISRPNLTFSTLTVSNMSPEDSSIYLCSVRTAKKPNYGYTFGSGTRLTVV.

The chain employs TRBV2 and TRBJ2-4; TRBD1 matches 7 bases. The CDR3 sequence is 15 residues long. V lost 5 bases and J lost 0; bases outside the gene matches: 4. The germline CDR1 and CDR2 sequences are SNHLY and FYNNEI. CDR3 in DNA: TGTGCCAGCAGTACAGGGGACGTAGCCAAAAACATTCAGTACTTC. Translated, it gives CASSTGDVAKNIQYF. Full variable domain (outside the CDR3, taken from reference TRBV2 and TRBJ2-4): EPEVTQTPSHQVTQMGQEVILRCVPISNHLYFYWYRQILGQKVEFLVSFYNNEISEKSEIFDDQFSVERPDGSNFTLKIRSTKLEDSAMYFCASSTGDVAKNIQYFGAGTRLSVL.

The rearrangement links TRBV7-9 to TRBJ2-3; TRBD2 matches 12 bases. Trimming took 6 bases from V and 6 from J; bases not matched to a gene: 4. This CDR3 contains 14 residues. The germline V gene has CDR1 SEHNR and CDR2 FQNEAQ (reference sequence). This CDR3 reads CASRTSGGADTQYF. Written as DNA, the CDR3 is TGTGCCAGCAGGACTAGCGGGGGTGCTGATACGCAGTATTTT.

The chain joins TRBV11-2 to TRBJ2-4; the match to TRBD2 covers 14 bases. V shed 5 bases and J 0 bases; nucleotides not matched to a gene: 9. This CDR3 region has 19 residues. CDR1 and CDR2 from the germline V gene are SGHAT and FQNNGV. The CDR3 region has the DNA TGTGCCAGCAGCCCTGGACTAGCGGGGGGTTATGGAGCCAAAAACATTCAGTACTTC. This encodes CASSPGLAGGYGAKNIQYF.

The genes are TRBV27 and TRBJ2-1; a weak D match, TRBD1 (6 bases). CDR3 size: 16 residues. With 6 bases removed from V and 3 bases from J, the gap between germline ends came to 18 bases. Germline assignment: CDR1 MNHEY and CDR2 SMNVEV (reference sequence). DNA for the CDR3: TGTGCCAGCAGCTTCTTCGGTAGGGGGAGCTACAATGAGCAGTTCTTC. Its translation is CASSFFGRGSYNEQFF.

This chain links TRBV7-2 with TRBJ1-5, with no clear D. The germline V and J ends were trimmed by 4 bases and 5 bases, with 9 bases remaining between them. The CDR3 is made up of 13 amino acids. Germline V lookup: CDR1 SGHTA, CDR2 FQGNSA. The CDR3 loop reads CASSSSNYQPQHF. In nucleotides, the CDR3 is TGTGCCAGCAGCTCCTCGAACTATCAGCCCCAGCATTTT.

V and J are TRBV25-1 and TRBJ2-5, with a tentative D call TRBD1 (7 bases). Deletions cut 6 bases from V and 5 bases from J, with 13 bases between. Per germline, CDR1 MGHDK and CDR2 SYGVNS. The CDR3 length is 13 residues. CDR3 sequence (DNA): TGTGCCAGCAGGGAGACAGGGAGGGAGACCCAGTACTTC. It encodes CASRETGRETQYF.

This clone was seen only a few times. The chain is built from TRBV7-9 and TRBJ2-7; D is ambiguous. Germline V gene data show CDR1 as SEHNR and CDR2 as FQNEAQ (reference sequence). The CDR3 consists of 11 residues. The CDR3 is CSSRSLYEQYF. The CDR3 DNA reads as TGTTCCTCTCGGTCCTTATACGAGCAGTACTTC.

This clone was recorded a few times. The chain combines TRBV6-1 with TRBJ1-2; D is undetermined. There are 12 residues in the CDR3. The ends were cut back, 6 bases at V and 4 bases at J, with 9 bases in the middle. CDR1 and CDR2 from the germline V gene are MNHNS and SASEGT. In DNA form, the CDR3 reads TGTGCCAGCAGCCAGGTTAGCTATGGCTACACCTTC. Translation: CASSQVSYGYTF.

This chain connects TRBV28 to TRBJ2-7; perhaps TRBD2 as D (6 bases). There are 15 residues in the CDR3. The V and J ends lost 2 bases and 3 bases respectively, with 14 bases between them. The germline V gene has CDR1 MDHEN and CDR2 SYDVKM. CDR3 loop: CASSLVAGGIYEQYF. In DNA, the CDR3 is TGTGCCAGCAGTTTAGTCGCAGGCGGGATCTACGAGCAGTACTTC.

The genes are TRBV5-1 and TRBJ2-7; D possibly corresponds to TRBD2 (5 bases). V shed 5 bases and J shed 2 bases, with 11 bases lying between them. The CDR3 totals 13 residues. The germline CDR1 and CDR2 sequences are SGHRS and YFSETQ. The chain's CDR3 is CASRGPGAYEQYF. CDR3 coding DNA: TGCGCCAGCAGAGGGCCCGGGGCCTACGAGCAGTACTTC.

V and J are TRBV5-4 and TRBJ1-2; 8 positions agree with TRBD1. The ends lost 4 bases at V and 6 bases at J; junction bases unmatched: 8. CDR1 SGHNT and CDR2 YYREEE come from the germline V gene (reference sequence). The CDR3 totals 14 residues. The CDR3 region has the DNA TGTGCCAGCAGCCCCTCAGGGGGCGCAGATGGCTACACCTTC. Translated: CASSPSGGADGYTF.

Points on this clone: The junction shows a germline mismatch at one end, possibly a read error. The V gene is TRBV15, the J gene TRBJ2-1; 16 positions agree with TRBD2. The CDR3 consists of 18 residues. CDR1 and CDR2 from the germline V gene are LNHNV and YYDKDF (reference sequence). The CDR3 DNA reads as TGTGCCACCAGCAGACAGGGGTCGGGACTAGCGGGGGGGAATGAGCAGCTCTTC. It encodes CATSRQGSGLAGGNEQLF.

CDR3 in amino acids: CASSLEMTGWWFF. Here the CDR3 DNA reads TGTGCCAGCAGCCTCGAGATGACAGGGTGGTGGTTCTTC. The chain links TRBV5-6 to TRBJ2-1, with 7 bases identical to TRBD1. The germline V gene has CDR1 SGHDT and CDR2 YYEEEE. The V and J ends lost 4 bases and 15 bases, in that order; junction bases with no gene match: 13. The CDR3 is 13 residues long.

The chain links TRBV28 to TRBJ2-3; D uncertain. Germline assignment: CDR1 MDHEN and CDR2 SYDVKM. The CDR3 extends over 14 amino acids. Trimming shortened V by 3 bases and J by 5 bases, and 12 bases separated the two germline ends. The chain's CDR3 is CASSFPGVGDTQYF. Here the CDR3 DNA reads TGTGCCAGCAGTTTCCCAGGCGTGGGAGATACGCAGTATTTT.

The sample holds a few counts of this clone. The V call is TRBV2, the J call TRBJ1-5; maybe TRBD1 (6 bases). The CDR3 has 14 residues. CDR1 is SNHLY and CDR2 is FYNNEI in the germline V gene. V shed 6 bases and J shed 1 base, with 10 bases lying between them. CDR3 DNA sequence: TGTGCCAGCAGGAGGGGGGGGAGCAATCAGCCCCAGCATTTT. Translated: CASRRGGSNQPQHF.

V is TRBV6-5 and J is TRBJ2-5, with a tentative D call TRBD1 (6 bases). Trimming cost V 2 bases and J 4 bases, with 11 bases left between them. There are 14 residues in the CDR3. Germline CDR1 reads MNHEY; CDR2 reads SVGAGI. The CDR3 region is CASSYATGIETQYF. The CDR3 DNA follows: TGTGCCAGCAGTTACGCAACAGGGATAGAGACCCAGTACTTC.

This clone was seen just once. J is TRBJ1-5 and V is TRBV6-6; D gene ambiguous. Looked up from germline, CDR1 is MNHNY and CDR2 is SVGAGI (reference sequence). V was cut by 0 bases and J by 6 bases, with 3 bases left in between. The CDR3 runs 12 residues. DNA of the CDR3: TGTGCCAGCAGTTACTCCGGTCAGCCCCAGCATTTT. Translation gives CASSYSGQPQHF.